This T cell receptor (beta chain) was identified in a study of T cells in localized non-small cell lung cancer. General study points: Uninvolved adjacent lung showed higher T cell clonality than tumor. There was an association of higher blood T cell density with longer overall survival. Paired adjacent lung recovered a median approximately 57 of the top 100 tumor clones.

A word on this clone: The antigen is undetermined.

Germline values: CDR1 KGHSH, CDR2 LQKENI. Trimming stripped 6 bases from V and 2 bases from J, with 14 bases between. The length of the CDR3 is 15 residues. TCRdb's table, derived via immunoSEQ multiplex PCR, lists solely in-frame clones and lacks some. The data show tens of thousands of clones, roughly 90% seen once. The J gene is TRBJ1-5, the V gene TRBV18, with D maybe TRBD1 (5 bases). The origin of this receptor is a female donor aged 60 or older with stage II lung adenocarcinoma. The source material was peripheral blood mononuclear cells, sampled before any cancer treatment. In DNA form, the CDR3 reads TGTGCCAGCTCTCTAAAAGGGGCAGGCAATCAGCCCCAGCATTTT. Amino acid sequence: CASSLKGAGNQPQHF.